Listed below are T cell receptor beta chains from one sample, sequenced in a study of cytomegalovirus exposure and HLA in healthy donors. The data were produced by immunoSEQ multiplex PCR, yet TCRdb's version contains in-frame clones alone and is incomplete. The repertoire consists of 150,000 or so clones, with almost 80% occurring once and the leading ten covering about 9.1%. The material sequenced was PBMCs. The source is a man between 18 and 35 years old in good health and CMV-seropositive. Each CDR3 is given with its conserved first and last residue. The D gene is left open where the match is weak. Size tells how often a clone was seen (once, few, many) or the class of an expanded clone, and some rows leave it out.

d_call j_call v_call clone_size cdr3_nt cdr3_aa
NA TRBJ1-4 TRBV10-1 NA TGCGCCAGCTCAACTGATCTGCTTACGCTGTTTTTT CASSTDLLTLFF
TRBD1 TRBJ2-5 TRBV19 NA TGTGCCAGTAGTAAGACTACAGGGGTTAGCCAAGAGACCCAGTACTTC CASSKTTGVSQETQYF
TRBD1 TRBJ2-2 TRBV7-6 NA TGTGCCAGCACCACAGAGGGACAGGGAACCGGGGAGCTGTTTTTT CASTTEGQGTGELFF
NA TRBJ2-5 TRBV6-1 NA TGTGCCAGCAGTGAAGCTGACAGTAGGCAAGAGACCCAGTACTTC CASSEADSRQETQYF
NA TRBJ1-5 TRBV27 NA TGTGCCAGCAGTTTACTGGCAGGGTATCAGCCCCAGCATTTT CASSLLAGYQPQHF
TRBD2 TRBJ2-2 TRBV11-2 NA TGTGCCAGCACCAGGGGACTAGCGGGAGGAGGGATCACCGGGGAGCTGTTTTTT CASTRGLAGGGITGELFF
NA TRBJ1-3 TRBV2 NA TGTGCCAGCAGGGGAGACCCGGAGCCTGGAAACACCATATATTTT CASRGDPEPGNTIYF
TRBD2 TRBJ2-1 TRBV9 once TGTGCCAGCAGCGTAGAGGGACTAGTGGGGGGCTTATTCGATGAGCAGTTCTTC CASSVEGLVGGLFDEQFF
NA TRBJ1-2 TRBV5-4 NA TGTGCCAGCAGCGTGGGAGGCGGTGGTTTCAACTATGGCTACACCTTC CASSVGGGGFNYGYTF
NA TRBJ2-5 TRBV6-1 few TGTGCCAGCAGTTTCGGGATCCTGGGAGAGACCCAGTACTTC CASSFGILGETQYF
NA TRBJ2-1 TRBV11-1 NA TGTGCCAGCAGCTCGGACTTTGCTAGCAATGAGCAGTTCTTC CASSSDFASNEQFF
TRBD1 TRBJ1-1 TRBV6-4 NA TGTGCCAGCAGTGACTGGGACAGGGGCGAAGCTTTCTTT CASSDWDRGEAFF
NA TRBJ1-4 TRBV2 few TGTGCCAGCAGTGTTCGGGAACCTGCAACTAATGAAAAACTGTTTTTT CASSVREPATNEKLFF
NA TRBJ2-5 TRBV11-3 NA TGTGCCAGCAGCCCCGGGGGTCGCGGGACCCAAGAGACCCAGTACTTC CASSPGGRGTQETQYF
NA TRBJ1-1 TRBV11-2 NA TGTGCCAGCAGCTTAGAGGTAGCGGGGTCAGCTTTCTTT CASSLEVAGSAFF
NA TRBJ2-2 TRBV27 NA TGTGCCAGCAGTCCGCAGACAGGGAGGACCGGGGAGCTGTTTTTT CASSPQTGRTGELFF
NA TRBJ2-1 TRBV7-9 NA TGTGCCAGCAGCTTAGCGTGGCTGCGGCAGAGCTCCTACAATGAGCAGTTCTTC CASSLAWLRQSSYNEQFF
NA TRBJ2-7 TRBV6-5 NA TGTGCCAGCAGCCCCCCGGGGAATTCCTACGAGCAGTACTTC CASSPPGNSYEQYF
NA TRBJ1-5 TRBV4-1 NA TGCGCCAGCAGCCAAGTGGGTACGGGGGTCGGTCGGCCCCAGCATTTT CASSQVGTGVGRPQHF
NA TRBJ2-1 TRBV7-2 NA TGTGCCAGCAGCCCAAGATCCCCTAAAGAGCAGTTCTTC CASSPRSPKEQFF
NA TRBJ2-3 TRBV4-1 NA TGCGCCAGCAGCCAAGAAGGAGGAAGTCTGACAGATACGCAGTATTTT CASSQEGGSLTDTQYF
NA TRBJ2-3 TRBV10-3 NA TGTGCCATCAGTGAGTCTTATGATACGCAGTATTTT CAISESYDTQYF
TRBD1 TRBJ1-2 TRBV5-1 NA TGCGCCAGCAGCGAAGACAGGGCTGGGCTCGATAGCTACACCTTC CASSEDRAGLDSYTF
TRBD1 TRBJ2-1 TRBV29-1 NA TGCAGCGTGCGGACGGGGACAGGCGAGCAGTTCTTC CSVRTGTGEQFF
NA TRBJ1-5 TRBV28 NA TGTGCCAGCAGGAAACCCGGTCAGCCCCAGCATTTT CASRKPGQPQHF
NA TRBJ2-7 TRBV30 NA TGTGCCTGGACCAGGGACACTGGACCCTACGAGCAGTACTTC CAWTRDTGPYEQYF
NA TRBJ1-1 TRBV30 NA TGTGCCTGGAGCCCGGGGAGGACTGAAGCTTTCTTT CAWSPGRTEAFF
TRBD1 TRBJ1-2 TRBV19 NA TGTGCCAGTAGCCTGGACAGGATCTATGGCTACACCTTC CASSLDRIYGYTF
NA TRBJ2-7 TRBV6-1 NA TGTGCCAGCAGTGAATACAGGGCGTCCTACGAGCAGTACTTC CASSEYRASYEQYF
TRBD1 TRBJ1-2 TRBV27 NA TGTGCCAGCGGATGGACAGGGAGTGGCTACACCTTC CASGWTGSGYTF
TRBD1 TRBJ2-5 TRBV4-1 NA TGCGCCAGCAGCCCGCACCACCAGGGGGCAGTGAAGACCCAGTACTTC CASSPHHQGAVKTQYF
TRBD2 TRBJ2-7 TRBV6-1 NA TGTGCCAGCAGTGAATTATGGTCGAGTGGGGGGGACTCCTACGAGCAGTACTTC CASSELWSSGGDSYEQYF
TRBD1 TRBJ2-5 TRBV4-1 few TGCGCCAGCAGCCAACTCGGGACAGTGGCCGAGACCCAGTACTTC CASSQLGTVAETQYF
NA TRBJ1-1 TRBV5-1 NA TGCGCCAGCAGCTTGCCAGCGGCGAACACTGAAGCTTTCTTT CASSLPAANTEAFF
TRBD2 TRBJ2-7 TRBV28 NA TGTGCCAGCAGTTTGGGGGGGTTTAGCAGGGTCCCCTACGAGCAGTACTTC CASSLGGFSRVPYEQYF
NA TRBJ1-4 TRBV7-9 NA TGTGCCAGCAGCTTAGACAGCAAGAATGAAAAACTGTTTTTT CASSLDSKNEKLFF
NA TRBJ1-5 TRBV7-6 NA TGTGCCAGCAGCTTGGGGGGAGAAGGTCAGCCCCAGCATTTT CASSLGGEGQPQHF
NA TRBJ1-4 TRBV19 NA TGTGCCAGTAGTTCCGGGTCAACCAGTGAAAAACTGTTTTTT CASSSGSTSEKLFF
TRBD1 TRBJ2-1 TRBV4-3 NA TGCGCCAGCAGCCCACGACAGGGGGCTTATGAGCAGTTCTTC CASSPRQGAYEQFF
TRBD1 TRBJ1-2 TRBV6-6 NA TGTGCCAGCAGTGATCTAGACAGGGGGTACTATGGCTACACCTTC CASSDLDRGYYGYTF
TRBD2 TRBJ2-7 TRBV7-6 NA TGTGCCAGCAGCTTTAGCGGGCCGTACGAGCAGTACTTC CASSFSGPYEQYF
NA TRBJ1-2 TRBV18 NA TGTGCCAGCTCACCAGCAACAGAGTATGGCTACACCTTC CASSPATEYGYTF
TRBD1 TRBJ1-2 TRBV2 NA TGTGCCAGCACCGTATCCTTCACAGGGGCTGACGGCTACACCTTC CASTVSFTGADGYTF
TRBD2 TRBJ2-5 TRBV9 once TGTGCCAGCAGTGTCAGCGGGAGTCGTCTATACTTC CASSVSGSRLYF
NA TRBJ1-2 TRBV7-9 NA TGTGCCAGCAGCATTCTACACTATGGCTACACCTTC CASSILHYGYTF
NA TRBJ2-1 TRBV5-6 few TGTGCCAGCAGCTTCGATACCTCGGCAGGGGGGAAGAATGAGCAGTTCTTC CASSFDTSAGGKNEQFF
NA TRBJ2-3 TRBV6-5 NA TGTGCCAGCAGATCAGGACAGCTCAACACAGATACGCAGTATTTT CASRSGQLNTDTQYF
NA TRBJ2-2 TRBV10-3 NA TGTGCCATCAGTGATGTTAGTGGGAGTGCGACCGGGGAGCTGTTTTTT CAISDVSGSATGELFF
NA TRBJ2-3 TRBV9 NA TGTGCCAGCAGCCGGGGGGCGGGAATGGTGAATACGCAGTATTTT CASSRGAGMVNTQYF
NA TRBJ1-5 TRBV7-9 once TGTGCCAGCAGCAGCCGGGATTTCAATCAGCCCCAGCATTTT CASSSRDFNQPQHF
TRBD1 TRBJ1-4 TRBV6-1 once TGTGCCAGCAGCTTGGACAGGGTATCGGATGAAAAACTGTTTTTT CASSLDRVSDEKLFF
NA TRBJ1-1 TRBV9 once TGTGCCAGCAGCACCCATCACGGACGGGGGATAGGGGCTTTCTTT CASSTHHGRGIGAFF
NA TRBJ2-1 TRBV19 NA TGTGCCATCCCGAACCCAATTTATCAGATCCATGAGCAGTTCTTC CAIPNPIYQIHEQFF